This T cell receptor (beta chain) appears in the sequencing data of a study of blood T cell repertoires in COVID-19. Study details: The United States, Italy and Spain supplied acute and convalescent COVID-19 samples. PBMCs, B-cell-depleted T cells, or T cells provided the cDNA or gDNA that made up the material.

The data were produced by immunoSEQ multiplex PCR, yet TCRdb's version contains in-frame clones alone and is incomplete. The data hold some 190,000 clones, with about nine tenths observed a single time. The sequenced material came from peripheral blood. The receptor comes from a man younger than 35 with active or convalescent COVID-19.

The CDR3 nucleotides are TGCGCCAGCAGCTATTCGGGACTAGAGAGAACCGGGGAGCTGTTTTTT. Translating gives CASSYSGLERTGELFF. The chain is built from TRBV5-1 and TRBJ2-2, with 8 bases lining up with TRBD2. The germline V gene encodes CDR1 SGHRS and CDR2 YFSETQ. This CDR3 is 16 amino acids long. Germline trimming cut 3 bases from V and 5 bases from J; bases unmatched to any gene: 9.